This entry is about one T cell receptor beta chain. The data originate from a study of T cell changes during pregnancy in multiple sclerosis. The germline V and J ends were trimmed by 4 bases and 0 bases, with 15 bases remaining between them. Germline CDR1 reads SGHNT; CDR2 reads YENEEA. CDR3 size: 16 residues. This table comes from immunoSEQ multiplex PCR, and its TCRdb copy is limited to in-frame clones, with some not included. This table has 40,000 to 60,000 clones, around 94% appearing once. The sample in question was CD4+ T cells from peripheral blood mononuclear cells, obtained in the first trimester of pregnancy. This clonotype originated in a female donor with multiple sclerosis, enrolled in a pregnancy study. The genes are TRBV11-3 and TRBJ1-1; D is unresolved. CDR3 nucleotides: TGTGCCAGCAGCTCTAGGTTCCGGGTCATGAACACTGAAGCTTTCTTT. Its translation is CASSSRFRVMNTEAFF.